A selection of T cell receptor beta chains follows, all from one sample in a study of identical twins. TCRdb called the 5' RACE reads again in MiXCR, with one record for every CDR3 protein. Of 310,000 or so distinct CDR3 sequences in the sample, approximately 8% were seen once. This same sample was also part of a study on yellow fever vaccine responses in identical twins.

Sample: memory (CD45RO+) T cells sorted from blood. All receptors derive from a young woman in good health. Each CDR3 is given with its conserved first and last residue. A D gene is named only where the DNA matches it firmly. Size tells how often a clone was seen (once, few, many) or the class of an expanded clone, and some rows leave it out.

V gene	D gene	J gene	clone size	CDR3 protein	CDR3 DNA
TRBV20-1	.	TRBJ2-1	few	CSARWLSGEIHEQFF	TGCAGTGCTAGATGGTTGTCGGGAGAGATCCATGAGCAGTTCTTC
TRBV7-2	TRBD2	TRBJ2-7	.	CASSLEVLAGGYEQYF	TGTGCCAGCAGCTTAGAGGTCCTAGCGGGAGGGTACGAGCAGTACTTC
TRBV28	.	TRBJ1-4	.	CASSRRGNNEKLFF	TGTGCCAGCAGCCGCAGGGGTAATAATGAAAAACTGTTTTTT
TRBV6-1	.	TRBJ2-1	few	CASSGDRISQNEQFF	TGTGCCAGCAGTGGTGACAGGATCTCTCAGAATGAGCAGTTCTTC
TRBV7-9	.	TRBJ2-1	.	CASSLAGVNEQFF	TGTGCCAGCAGCTTGGCAGGCGTCAATGAGCAGTTCTTC
TRBV12-3/TRBV12-4	.	TRBJ2-1	many	CASSLVAGNEQFF	TGTGCCAGCAGTTTAGTTGCGGGCAATGAGCAGTTCTTC
TRBV20-1	.	TRBJ2-1	many	CSASPTVGLAMDEQFF	TGCAGTGCTAGCCCCACTGTGGGACTGGCGATGGATGAGCAGTTCTTC
TRBV19	.	TRBJ2-7	.	CASRGGGSVEQYF	TGTGCCAGTAGAGGGGGTGGTAGCGTCGAGCAGTACTTC
TRBV28	.	TRBJ2-5	many	CASSLPQEGETQYF	TGTGCCAGCAGTTTACCACAGGAGGGAGAGACCCAGTACTTC
TRBV12-3/TRBV12-4	.	TRBJ2-6	many	CASSLRSGLSGANVLTF	TGTGCCAGCAGTTTACGATCCGGGCTCTCTGGGGCCAACGTCCTGACTTTC
TRBV27	TRBD1	TRBJ1-4	.	CASSPGQGRDEKLFF	TGTGCCAGCAGTCCGGGACAGGGTAGGGACGAAAAACTGTTTTTT
TRBV6-1	.	TRBJ2-5	few	CASRNTGNGETQYF	TGTGCCAGCAGAAACACAGGGAATGGAGAGACCCAGTACTTC
TRBV18	TRBD1	TRBJ2-5	many	CASSPPGQTQETQYF	TGTGCCAGCTCACCACCGGGACAGACCCAAGAGACCCAGTACTTC
TRBV28	TRBD1	TRBJ2-2	.	CASSLSGQGTGELFF	TGTGCCAGCTCTTTATCGGGACAGGGCACCGGGGAGCTGTTTTTT
TRBV2	.	TRBJ1-1	many	CASSDRVNTEAFF	TGTGCCAGCAGTGACAGGGTAAACACTGAAGCTTTCTTT
TRBV4-1	TRBD2	TRBJ2-7	many	CASSLRLAGGEQYF	TGCGCCAGCAGCCTGAGACTAGCGGGAGGGGAGCAGTACTTC
TRBV5-1	.	TRBJ2-5	few	CASSSGLPGETQYF	TGCGCCAGCAGCTCGGGACTGCCCGGGGAGACCCAGTACTTC
TRBV20-1	TRBD2	TRBJ2-1	many	CSPRLAGGNEQFF	TGCAGTCCGCGACTAGCGGGAGGCAATGAGCAGTTCTTC
TRBV7-9	.	TRBJ2-1	many	CASSLSDTAYNEQFF	TGTGCCAGCAGCTTAAGTGATACCGCCTACAATGAGCAGTTCTTC
TRBV19	TRBD2	TRBJ2-1	.	CASSPEDVGSGSPRNEQFF	TGTGCCAGTAGCCCTGAGGATGTAGGTAGCGGGAGCCCGAGGAATGAGCAGTTCTTC
TRBV28	.	TRBJ1-2	.	CASSSPSGVGGYGYTF	TGTGCCAGCAGTTCCCCCAGTGGGGTGGGTGGCTATGGCTACACCTTC
TRBV20-1	.	TRBJ2-7	.	CSASPGPIYEQYF	TGCAGTGCTAGCCCCGGCCCCATCTACGAGCAGTACTTC